This TCR beta chain was identified in a study of cytomegalovirus exposure and HLA in healthy donors. Across the study: The approximately 670 first-cohort repertoires shared a platform with the approximately 120 validation repertoires, as reported in a later analysis. Study-level points and caveats: Subsequent analysis found a tendency for first-cohort TCR clusters to co-occur within the 95 to 150 validation repertoires.

This clone has a handful of counts. Its antigen is not identified. CDR1 is LNHDA and CDR2 is SQIVND in the germline V gene (reference sequence). The V and J ends lost 6 bases and 8 bases, in that order; junction bases with no gene match: 16. This CDR3 comprises 17 residues. Sequencing was performed with immunoSEQ multiplex PCR; in TCRdb, only in-frame clones are kept and a portion is missing. The sample lists 150,000 or so clones; approximately 86% were seen once. The chain employs TRBV19 and TRBJ2-1; the match to TRBD2 covers 10 bases. The sequence was obtained from a human donor in good health. The sample taken for sequencing was PBMCs. The CDR3 DNA reads TGTGCCAGTAGCTCACCCCTACCTAGCGGGAGTAGTGATGAGCAGTTCTTC. Amino acid sequence: CASSSPLPSGSSDEQFF.